This T cell receptor beta chain was found in a study of cytomegalovirus exposure and HLA in healthy donors. A multiplex PCR was run with 60 Vbeta primers and 13 Jbeta primers. Generated by immunoSEQ multiplex PCR, the TCRdb table keeps only in-frame clones and is missing some. The table has roughly 150,000 clones, about 80% seen once. CDR1 is SGDLS, CDR2 YYNGEE, per germline. Trimming pared 0 bases from V and 0 bases from J, leaving 11 bases between. This CDR3 spans 16 amino acids. The sample consisted of PBMCs. The rearrangement joins TRBV9 to TRBJ2-3; D might be TRBD2 (5 bases). This receptor was identified in a male donor in good health and CMV-seronegative. This chain's CDR3 is CASSVVWWESTDTQYF. CDR3 in DNA: TGTGCCAGCAGCGTAGTTTGGTGGGAGAGCACAGATACGCAGTATTTT.